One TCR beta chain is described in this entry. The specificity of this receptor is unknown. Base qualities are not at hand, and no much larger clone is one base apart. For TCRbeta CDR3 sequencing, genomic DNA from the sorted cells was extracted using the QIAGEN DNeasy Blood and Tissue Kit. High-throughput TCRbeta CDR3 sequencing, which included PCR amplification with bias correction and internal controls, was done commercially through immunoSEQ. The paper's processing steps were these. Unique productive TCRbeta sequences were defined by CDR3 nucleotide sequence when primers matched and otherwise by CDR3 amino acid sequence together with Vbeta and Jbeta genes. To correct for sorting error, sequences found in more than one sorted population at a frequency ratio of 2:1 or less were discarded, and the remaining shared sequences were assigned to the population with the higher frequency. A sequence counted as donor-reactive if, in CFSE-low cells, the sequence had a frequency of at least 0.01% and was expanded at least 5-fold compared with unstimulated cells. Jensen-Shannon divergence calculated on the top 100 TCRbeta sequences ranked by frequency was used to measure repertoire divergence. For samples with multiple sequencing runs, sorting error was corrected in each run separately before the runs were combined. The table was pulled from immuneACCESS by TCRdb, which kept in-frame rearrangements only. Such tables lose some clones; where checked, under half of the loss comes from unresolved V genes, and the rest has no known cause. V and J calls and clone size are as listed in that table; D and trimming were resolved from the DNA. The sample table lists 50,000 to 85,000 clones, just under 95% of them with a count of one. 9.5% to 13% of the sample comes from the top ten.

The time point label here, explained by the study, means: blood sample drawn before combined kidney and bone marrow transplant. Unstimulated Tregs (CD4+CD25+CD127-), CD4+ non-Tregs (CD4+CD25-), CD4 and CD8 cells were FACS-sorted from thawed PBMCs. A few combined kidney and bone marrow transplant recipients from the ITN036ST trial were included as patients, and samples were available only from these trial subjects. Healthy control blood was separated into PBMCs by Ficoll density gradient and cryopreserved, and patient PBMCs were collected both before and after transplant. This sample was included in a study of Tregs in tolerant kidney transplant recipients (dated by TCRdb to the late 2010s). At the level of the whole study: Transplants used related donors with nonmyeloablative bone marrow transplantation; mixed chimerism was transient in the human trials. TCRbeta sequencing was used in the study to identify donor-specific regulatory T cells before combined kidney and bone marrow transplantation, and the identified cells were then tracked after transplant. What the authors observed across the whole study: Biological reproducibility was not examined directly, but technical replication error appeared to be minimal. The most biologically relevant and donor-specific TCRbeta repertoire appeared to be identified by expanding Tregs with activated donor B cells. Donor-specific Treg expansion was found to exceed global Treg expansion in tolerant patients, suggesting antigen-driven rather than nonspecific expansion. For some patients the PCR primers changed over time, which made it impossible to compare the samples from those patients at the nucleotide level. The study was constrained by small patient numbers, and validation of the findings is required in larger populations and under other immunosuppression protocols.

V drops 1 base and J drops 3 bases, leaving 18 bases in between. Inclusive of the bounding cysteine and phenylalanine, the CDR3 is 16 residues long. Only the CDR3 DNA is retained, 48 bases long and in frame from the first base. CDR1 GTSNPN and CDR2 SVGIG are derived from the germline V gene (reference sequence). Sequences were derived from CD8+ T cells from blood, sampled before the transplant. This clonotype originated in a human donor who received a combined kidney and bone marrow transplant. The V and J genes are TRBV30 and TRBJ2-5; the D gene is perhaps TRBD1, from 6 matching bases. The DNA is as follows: TGTGCCTGGAGTGAGGGTTTGGGGGCCCGCGAAGAGACCCAGTACTTC. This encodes CAWSEGLGAREETQYF.